This TCR beta chain came from a study of molecular identifiers for immune sequencing clone quantification. Study outcomes and limitations: Effector cells kept over 98% of their molecules in clones above 20 RNA copies, while naive cells kept under 1% there.

The sample holds a few counts of this clonotype. Its antigen remains unidentified. Researchers sorted naive CD8 T cells as cells that were CD8+CD4-CCR7+CD45RA+. In preparing bulk TCR libraries, previously described methods and listed TCR primers were used. TCRdb reanalysed the PCR reads using MiXCR and keeps one entry per CDR3 protein. The data show approximately 630,000 distinct CDR3 sequences, about 25% seen once. Germline V lookup: CDR1 LNHDA, CDR2 SQIVND (reference sequence). The CDR3 totals 16 residues. V was trimmed by 4 bases and J by 2 bases, leaving 17 bases between them. Sequenced sample: naive CD8+ T cells from blood, with Jurkat cell RNA spiked in. Noted subset: FACS-sorted CD8+CD4-CCR7+CD45RA+ naive T cells. The sequence came from a human donor in good health. Some libraries in this study had Jurkat cell RNA spiked in. The rearrangement joins TRBV19 to TRBJ1-1; no firm D call. The CDR3 region is CASSNLISTRNTEAFF. The CDR3 region has the DNA TGTGCCAGTAGTAACCTCATTTCCACTAGAAACACTGAAGCTTTCTTT.